This T cell receptor (beta chain) was sequenced for a study of blood T cell repertoires in COVID-19. The overall study: The cDNA or gDNA used as material had been derived from T cells, B-cell-depleted T cells, or PBMCs.

Trimming removed 2 bases from V and 2 bases from J; junction bases left unmatched: 5. Germline assignment: CDR1 SGHTA and CDR2 FQGTGA. The CDR3 totals 15 residues. The authors' processing: Researchers report that nucleated cell counts were estimated from reference gene primer amplification. The data were produced by immunoSEQ multiplex PCR, yet TCRdb's version contains in-frame clones alone and is incomplete. V and J calls and clone size are as listed in that table; D and trimming were resolved from the DNA. The sample holds 110,000 or so clones, around 85% seen once. V is TRBV7-3 and J is TRBJ2-7; 8 bases fit TRBD1. This clonotype was obtained from a woman aged 60 to 75 with COVID-19, enrolled during active disease. Specimen: peripheral blood. The CDR3: CASSLSGGMTYEQYF. CDR3 sequence (DNA): TGTGCCAGCAGCTTATCAGGGGGCATGACCTACGAGCAGTACTTC. Full variable domain (remainder filled in from reference TRBV7-3 and TRBJ2-7): GAGVSQTPSNKVTEKGKYVELRCDPISGHTALYWYRQSLGQGPEFLIYFQGTGAADDSGLPNDRFFAVRPEGSVSTLKIQRTERGDSAVYLCASSLSGGMTYEQYFGPGTRLTVT.